This T cell receptor beta chain was identified during a study of early T cells in non-severe SARS-CoV-2 infection. Study-level findings and limits: Anti-spike CD8 responses were favored in VDJdb matching, and private and CD4 specificities were missed.

V was pared by 5 bases and J by 3 bases, with 10 bases between. The CDR3 consists of 13 residues. CDR1 SGHAT and CDR2 FQNNGV come from the germline V gene. TCRdb independently ran MiXCR on the 5' RACE reads; one entry per CDR3 protein. The table has tens of thousands of distinct CDR3 sequences, more than 7.5% seen once. This clonotype came up a few times. Its specificity is unknown. The source of this sequence is an adult who was a healthcare worker with PCR-confirmed SARS-CoV-2 infection or an uninfected control (not recorded which). V gene TRBV11-2 combines with J gene TRBJ2-5, with D perhaps TRBD1 (5 bases). What was sequenced was whole blood. This CDR3 is CASSLGLEETQYF. CDR3 nucleotides: TGTGCCAGCAGCCTGGGGCTGGAAGAGACCCAGTACTTC. The complete variable domain, with remaining parts taken from reference TRBV11-2 and TRBJ2-5, reads EAGVAQSPRYKIIEKRQSVAFWCNPISGHATLYWYQQILGQGPKLLIQFQNNGVVDDSQLPKDRFSAERLKGVDSTLKIQPAKLEDSAVYLCASSLGLEETQYFGPGTRLLVL.